These 7 T cell receptor beta chains originate from one sample sequenced in a study of long-term antiretroviral therapy in people with HIV (dated by TCRdb to between 2022 and 2023). The immunoSEQ hsTCRB v3.0 assay was used at survey level resolution to sequence the TRB variable region. Not all clones reach the TCRdb copy of this immuneACCESS table, which keeps in-frame sequences only. Checked studies attribute under half of the gap to unresolved V genes and leave the rest unexplained. Across this sample there are about 25,000 clones, with 65% to 85% seen only once. The top ten clones comprise roughly 10% of the sample. Source: unsorted PBMCs, taken 2.1 years after starting antiretroviral therapy. All receptors come from a man between 25 and 39 years old with HIV.

A few counts support this clone. This chain joins TRBV6-1 and TRBJ1-6; no definite D call. V lost 3 bases to trimming and J lost 0 bases, with 6 bases between them. The CDR3 covers 15 residues. Germline V gene sequence: CDR1 MNHNS, CDR2 SASEGT. CDR3 sequence (DNA): TGTGCCAGCAGTGAGTCGGGCTCCTATAATTCACCCCTCCACTTT. It codes for CASSESGSYNSPLHF.

V and J are TRBV27 and TRBJ2-1; 7 nucleotides line up with TRBD2. V dropped 6 bases and J dropped 5; count of bases not matched to a gene: 10. The CDR3 is made up of 15 amino acids. Germline V CDR1 and CDR2: MNHEY, SMNVEV (reference sequence). The CDR3 DNA sequence: TGTGCCAGCAGGACCCCGACTAGCTCACACAATGAGCAGTTCTTC. Its translation: CASRTPTSSHNEQFF.

The chain combines TRBV6-1 with TRBJ2-1, with 9 bases that match TRBD2. The V gene end was trimmed by 10 bases and the J gene end by 1 base; junction bases not matched to a gene: 8. The CDR3 has 15 amino acids. Germline V gene lookup returns CDR1 MNHNS and CDR2 SASEGT. The CDR3 region is CATHIAGESYNEQFF. The CDR3 bases are TGTGCCACCCATATAGCGGGGGAGTCCTACAATGAGCAGTTCTTC.

The genes are TRBV28 and TRBJ2-1; 10 bases align to TRBD1. V shed 7 bases, J shed 9 bases, and the junction held 12 bases outside the gene matches. Germline CDR1 reads MDHEN; CDR2 reads SYDVKM. This CDR3 spans 15 amino acids. The CDR3 sequence: CASTLGGQGRSEQFF. CDR3 bases: TGTGCCAGCACCTTGGGGGGACAGGGGAGAAGTGAGCAGTTCTTC.

This clone was seen a few times. V usage is TRBV6-1 and J usage is TRBJ2-7; TRBD1 aligns across 12 bases. The CDR3 has 15 amino acids. The V and J ends lost 3 bases and 5 bases, in that order; junction bases with no gene match: 5. CDR1 and CDR2 from the germline V gene are MNHNS and SASEGT. For the CDR3, the DNA is TGTGCCAGCAGTGAGACCGGGACAGGGGGCAACGAGCAGTACTTC. Translation: CASSETGTGGNEQYF.

The J gene is TRBJ2-2, the V gene TRBV5-1; D is undetermined. Germline V gene lookup returns CDR1 SGHRS and CDR2 YFSETQ. Trimming took off 4 bases at V and 4 bases at J, with 11 bases between the two ends. This CDR3 region has 14 residues. This CDR3 is CASSQGWVTGELFF. The CDR3 DNA sequence: TGCGCCAGCAGCCAAGGTTGGGTCACCGGGGAGCTGTTTTTT.

The chain couples TRBV6-5 to TRBJ1-1; D is ambiguous. CDR1 MNHEY and CDR2 SVGAGI come from the germline V gene. This CDR3 contains 13 residues. V was clipped by 2 bases and J by 3 bases, with 7 bases between them. CDR3 residues: CASSYRVDTEAFF. The CDR3 DNA reads as TGTGCCAGCAGTTACAGGGTGGACACTGAAGCTTTCTTT.